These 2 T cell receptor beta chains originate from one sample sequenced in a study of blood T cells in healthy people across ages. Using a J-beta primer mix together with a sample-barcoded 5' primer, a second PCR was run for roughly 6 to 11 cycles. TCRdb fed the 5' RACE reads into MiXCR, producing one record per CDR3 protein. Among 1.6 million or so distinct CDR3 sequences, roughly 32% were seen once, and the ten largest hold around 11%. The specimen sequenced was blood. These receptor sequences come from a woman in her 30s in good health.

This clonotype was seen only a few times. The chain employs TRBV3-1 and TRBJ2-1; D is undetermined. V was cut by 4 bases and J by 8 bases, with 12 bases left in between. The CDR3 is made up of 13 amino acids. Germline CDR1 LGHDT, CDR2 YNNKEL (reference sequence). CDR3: CASSPVGEDEQFF. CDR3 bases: TGTGCCAGCAGCCCTGTCGGAGAGGATGAGCAGTTCTTC.

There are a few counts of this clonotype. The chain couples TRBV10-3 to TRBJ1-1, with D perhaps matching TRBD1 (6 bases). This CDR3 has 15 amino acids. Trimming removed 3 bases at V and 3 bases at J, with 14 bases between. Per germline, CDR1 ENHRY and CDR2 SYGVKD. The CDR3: CAISDLRGADTEAFF. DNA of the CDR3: TGTGCCATCAGTGACCTCCGGGGGGCGGACACTGAAGCTTTCTTT.